The next 28 T cell receptor beta chains were all read from a single sample in a study of T cell responses to AZD1222 COVID-19 vaccine. Profiling relied on immunoSEQ multiplex PCR, and the TCRdb table lists in-frame clones only, not all of them. The table includes roughly 30,000 clones, approximately 80% detected once. The starting material was peripheral blood, obtained 28 days after the second AZD1222 dose. Every receptor here comes from an adult who received the AZD1222 COVID-19 vaccine.

This clone was seen a single time. The chain links TRBV4-1 to TRBJ2-4; D is ambiguous. CDR1 is MGHRA, CDR2 YSYEKL, per germline. The V and J ends lost 4 bases and 4 bases respectively, with 14 bases between them. The CDR3 loop spans 15 amino acids. CDR3 sequence: CASSLSPPGKNIQYF. In nucleotides, the CDR3 is TGCGCCAGCAGCCTCTCCCCCCCCGGGAAAAACATTCAGTACTTC.

The V and J genes are TRBV19 and TRBJ1-5; no firm D call. The germline gives CDR1 LNHDA, CDR2 SQIVND (reference sequence). The CDR3 is 16 amino acids. V lost 4 bases and J lost 5, with 18 bases in between. CDR3 nucleotide sequence: TGTGCCAGTAGTACGCCGGGCATGGGAGGGCATCAGCCCCAGCATTTT. It codes for CASSTPGMGGHQPQHF.

This clone was observed a few times. The chain combines TRBV5-1 with TRBJ2-1; no clear D. Per germline, CDR1 SGHRS and CDR2 YFSETQ. V was clipped by 3 bases and J by 8 bases, with 15 bases between them. The CDR3 spans 14 residues. Here the CDR3 DNA reads TGCGCCAGCAGCTCCCGGCTAGGCCCCGATGAGCAGTTCTTC. It yields the protein CASSSRLGPDEQFF.

V gene TRBV7-8 combines with J gene TRBJ1-4; perhaps TRBD1 as D (5 bases). Deletions cut 6 bases from V and 3 bases from J, with 14 bases between. The CDR3 has 15 amino acids. The V gene's germline CDR1 is SGHVS and CDR2 FQNEAQ. CDR3 in amino acids: CASRDGTLPNEKLFF. The DNA of the CDR3 is TGTGCCAGCAGGGATGGGACTCTTCCTAATGAAAAACTGTTTTTT.

This chain joins TRBV5-1 and TRBJ2-3; 8 nucleotides match TRBD2. The germline V gene encodes CDR1 SGHRS and CDR2 YFSETQ. Trimming took 1 base from V and 3 from J; bases not matched to a gene: 4. The CDR3 is made up of 15 amino acids. The CDR3 DNA is TGCGCCAGCAGCTTGTTCGGGAGGGCGACAGATACGCAGTATTTT. It yields the protein CASSLFGRATDTQYF.

This chain connects TRBV19 to TRBJ1-3, with D tentatively TRBD1 (5 bases). The CDR3 is made up of 15 amino acids. Looked up from germline, CDR1 is LNHDA and CDR2 is SQIVND (reference sequence). V was pared by 3 bases and J by 2 bases, with 11 bases between. The CDR3 protein is CASSIRQGAGNTIYF. CDR3 coding DNA: TGTGCCAGTAGTATCCGGCAGGGAGCTGGAAACACCATATATTTT.

This chain uses TRBV27 with TRBJ2-1; D ambiguous. The V gene lost 2 bases and the J gene lost 3 bases, with 11 bases spanning the gap. There are 15 residues in the CDR3. Germline V CDR1 and CDR2: MNHEY, SMNVEV (reference sequence). The CDR3 DNA reads as TGTGCCAGCAGTTTAACCCGGGCAGTCTACAATGAGCAGTTCTTC. The encoded protein is CASSLTRAVYNEQFF.

The V gene is TRBV30, the J gene TRBJ1-3; 8 bases are shared with TRBD1. Germline V lookup: CDR1 GTSNPN, CDR2 SVGIG (reference sequence). This CDR3 spans 14 amino acids. V shed 3 bases, J shed 2 bases, and the junction held 3 bases outside the gene matches. The CDR3 DNA follows: TGTGCCTGGAGAGGACAGGGCGCTGGAAACACCATATATTTT. Translated, it gives CAWRGQGAGNTIYF.

The sample holds a few counts of this clone. The chain recombines TRBV9 with TRBJ1-4, with D unresolved. The CDR3 covers 15 residues. Germline values: CDR1 SGDLS, CDR2 YYNGEE. The germline V and J ends were trimmed by 4 bases and 7 bases, with 17 bases remaining between them. CDR3 sequence reads: CASSPRGGSSEKLFF. The DNA of the CDR3 is TGTGCCAGCAGCCCCCGGGGTGGGTCGTCTGAAAAACTGTTTTTT. The entire variable domain, with the rest obtained from reference TRBV9 and TRBJ1-4, is as follows: DSGVTQTPKHLITATGQRVTLRCSPRSGDLSVYWYQQSLDQGLQFLIQYYNGEERAKGNILERFSAQQFPDLHSELNLSSLELGDSALYFCASSPRGGSSEKLFFGSGTQLSVL.

V usage is TRBV19 and J usage is TRBJ1-4; D is uncertain. The CDR3 has 15 amino acids. V dropped 5 bases and J dropped 3 bases, with 13 bases sitting between them. Looked up from germline, CDR1 is LNHDA and CDR2 is SQIVND (reference sequence). Here the CDR3 reads CASSDRHGANEKLFF. In nucleotides, the CDR3 is TGTGCCAGTAGTGACCGCCACGGAGCTAATGAAAAACTGTTTTTT.

The rearrangement uses TRBV2 and TRBJ1-5; no definite D call. There are 15 residues in the CDR3. V was clipped by 4 bases and J by 2 bases, with 12 bases between them. The germline V gene encodes CDR1 SNHLY and CDR2 FYNNEI. CDR3 DNA: TGTGCCAGCAGTGTCACTGACGGGGGCAATCAGCCCCAGCATTTT. Translating it yields CASSVTDGGNQPQHF.

The rearrangement uses TRBV6-5 and TRBJ2-3; no clear D. This CDR3 is 14 amino acids long. Germline loops: CDR1 MNHEY, CDR2 SVGAGI. Trimming took off 0 bases at V and 6 bases at J, with 10 bases between the two ends. The CDR3: CASSYSWMADTQYF. In nucleotides, the CDR3 is TGTGCCAGCAGTTACTCGTGGATGGCGGATACGCAGTATTTT.

This clone was observed a handful of times. The gene calls are TRBV5-5 and TRBJ2-7; D ambiguous. Germline CDR1 reads SGHKS; CDR2 reads YYEKEE (reference sequence). The CDR3 covers 14 residues. Trimming left V 4 bases short and J 3 bases short, with 14 bases between. Written as DNA, the CDR3 is TGTGCCAGCAGCATAACGCCGACTGGCTACGAGCAGTACTTC. Its protein is CASSITPTGYEQYF.

The V gene is TRBV7-6, the J gene TRBJ1-6, with 8 bases that match TRBD1. J gave up 5 bases and V 2 bases, and 5 bases lay outside the gene matches. Germline CDR1 reads SGHVS; CDR2 reads FNYEAQ. The CDR3 is 16 residues long. The CDR3 is CASSLSRTGNNSPLHF. CDR3 sequence (DNA): TGTGCCAGCAGCTTAAGCAGGACAGGGAATAATTCACCCCTCCACTTT.

This clone was detected a few times. V gene TRBV14 combines with J gene TRBJ2-2; D might be TRBD1 or TRBD2, each matching 5 bases. The CDR3 is 15 residues long. Trimming pared 0 bases from V and 4 bases from J, leaving 9 bases between. Germline CDR1 is SGHDN and CDR2 is FVKESK. The CDR3 protein is CASSQEEGLTGELFF. The CDR3, as DNA: TGTGCCAGCAGCCAAGAAGAGGGGCTCACCGGGGAGCTGTTTTTT.

V gene TRBV7-2 combines with J gene TRBJ1-4; TRBD1 is a possible D gene (5 bases). The V and J ends lost 1 base and 6 bases respectively, with 9 bases between them. The CDR3 consists of 14 residues. Germline V gene lookup returns CDR1 SGHTA and CDR2 FQGNSA. Here the CDR3 reads CASSLEGRDEKLFF. CDR3 nucleotides: TGTGCCAGCAGCTTAGAAGGCAGGGATGAAAAACTGTTTTTT.

The V and J genes are TRBV27 and TRBJ1-5; perhaps TRBD1 as D (6 bases). The CDR3 length is 15 residues. Germline CDR1 MNHEY, CDR2 SMNVEV (reference sequence). Trimming pared 6 bases from V and 0 bases from J, leaving 12 bases between. The CDR3: CASRQQGHSNQPQHF. In nucleotides, the CDR3 is TGTGCCAGCAGACAACAGGGCCATAGCAATCAGCCCCAGCATTTT.

The rearrangement joins TRBV7-2 to TRBJ2-5; D is undetermined. The germline V gene has CDR1 SGHTA and CDR2 FQGNSA. The V gene lost 0 bases and the J gene lost 1 base, with 6 bases spanning the gap. The CDR3 is 14 amino acids. The CDR3 sequence: CASSLASVQETQYF. In DNA, the CDR3 is TGTGCCAGCAGCTTAGCATCGGTCCAAGAGACCCAGTACTTC.

By share, this clone counts as medium-sized. The chain links TRBV7-9 to TRBJ2-3; the match to TRBD2 covers 7 bases. There are 15 residues in the CDR3. Germline-derived CDR1 and CDR2 are SEHNR and FQNEAQ (reference sequence). Losses at the gene ends were 7 bases for V and 1 base for J; bases not matched to a gene: 8. CDR3 coding DNA: TGTGCCAGCACGGCTGCCCGGGGGGGCACAGATACGCAGTATTTT. Translation gives CASTAARGGTDTQYF.

The CDR3 loop is CASSSRRGNIQYF. CDR3 nucleotide sequence: TGTGCCAGCAGTTCCCGACGGGGAAACATTCAGTACTTC. The rearrangement links TRBV6-5 to TRBJ2-4; a possible D gene is TRBD2 (5 bases). The CDR3 runs to 13 residues. Trimming took off 4 bases at V and 6 bases at J, with 10 bases between the two ends. Per the germline V gene, CDR1 is MNHEY and CDR2 is SVGAGI.

This clone was observed a single time. The genes are TRBV18 and TRBJ2-1, with D possibly being TRBD1 (7 bases). Per the germline V gene, CDR1 is KGHSH and CDR2 is LQKENI. The CDR3 has 13 amino acids. CDR3 region: CGASGGLYNEQFF. In DNA, the CDR3 is TGTGGGGCTTCAGGGGGGCTCTACAATGAGCAGTTCTTC.

The chain couples TRBV2 to TRBJ2-4, with 8 bases fitting TRBD1. This CDR3 comprises 14 residues. The junction had 13 bases not matched to a gene; V was cut back by 7 bases and J by 11 bases. Looked up from germline, CDR1 is SNHLY and CDR2 is FYNNEI. The DNA for the CDR3 is TGTGCCAGCATAGCACAACGGACAGGGACTTTTCAGTACTTC. It encodes CASIAQRTGTFQYF. Supplemented by reference TRBV2 and TRBJ2-4, the full variable domain reads EPEVTQTPSHQVTQMGQEVILRCVPISNHLYFYWYRQILGQKVEFLVSFYNNEISEKSEIFDDQFSVERPDGSNFTLKIRSTKLEDSAMYFCASIAQRTGTFQYFGAGTRLSVL.

The chain carries TRBV7-8 and TRBJ1-1; D is possibly TRBD1 (6 bases). CDR1 and CDR2 from the germline V gene are SGHVS and FQNEAQ. The germline V and J ends were trimmed by 3 bases and 1 base, with 9 bases remaining between them. The CDR3 contains 14 residues. DNA of the CDR3: TGTGCCAGCAGCTTCAACAGGGCGAACACTGAAGCTTTCTTT. It encodes CASSFNRANTEAFF.

The chain carries TRBV28 and TRBJ2-1, with D perhaps matching TRBD2 (5 bases). The CDR3 is 13 amino acids. The V gene's germline CDR1 is MDHEN and CDR2 SYDVKM. Trimming left V 7 bases short and J 7 bases short, with 14 bases between. CDR3 in amino acids: CASIPGGVNEQFF. CDR3 DNA: TGTGCCAGCATTCCCGGAGGTGTAAATGAGCAGTTCTTC.

This chain joins TRBV7-3 and TRBJ1-1; weak D call: TRBD1 (5 bases). This CDR3 has 15 residues. Between the trimmed V and J ends, which lost 4 bases and 2 bases, there was a span of 14 bases. Germline lookup yields CDR1 SGHTA and CDR2 FQGTGA. The CDR3: CASSSQGGGNTEAFF. CDR3 bases: TGTGCCAGCAGCTCCCAGGGTGGAGGCAACACTGAAGCTTTCTTT.

The rearrangement uses TRBV7-2 and TRBJ2-2; 9 bases are shared with TRBD2. The trim removed 1 base at V and 4 bases at J, leaving 13 bases unmatched. Germline loops: CDR1 SGHTA, CDR2 FQGNSA. CDR3 length: 19 residues. CDR3: CASSLVSASGVESTGELFF. In nucleotides, the CDR3 is TGTGCCAGCAGCTTAGTCTCCGCTAGCGGGGTCGAGAGCACCGGGGAGCTGTTTTTT. Supplemented by reference TRBV7-2 and TRBJ2-2, the full variable domain reads GAGVSQSPSNKVTEKGKDVELRCDPISGHTALYWYRQSLGQGLEFLIYFQGNSAPDKSGLPSDRFSAERTGGSVSTLTIQRTQQEDSAVYLCASSLVSASGVESTGELFFGEGSRLTVL.

The CDR3 DNA reads as TGCGCCAGCAGCTGGGACGACTCTGGAAACACCATATATTTT. Protein: CASSWDDSGNTIYF. The chain has TRBV5-1 and TRBJ1-3; D is possibly TRBD1 (5 bases). The germline V gene encodes CDR1 SGHRS and CDR2 YFSETQ. Trimming removed 3 bases from V and 0 bases from J, with 7 bases in between. The CDR3 sequence is 14 residues long.

The chain carries TRBV29-1 and TRBJ2-1; D call uncertain. V was cut by 3 bases and J by 9 bases, with 9 bases left in between. CDR1 and CDR2 (germline): SQVTM, ANQGSEA. The CDR3 contains 11 residues. The CDR3 coding sequence is TGCAGCGTTGACCTCTTGAGTGAGCAGTTCTTC. Amino acid sequence: CSVDLLSEQFF.